This TCR beta chain emerged from a study of cytomegalovirus exposure and HLA in healthy donors. Study details: Approximately 190 million T cells yielded approximately 100 million unique TCR beta sequences, as an earlier analysis found.

The CDR3 extends over 16 amino acids. V lost 6 bases to trimming and J lost 3 bases; unmatched junction nucleotides: 11. Germline V gene lookup returns CDR1 KGHSH and CDR2 LQKENI. Donors sampled were nominally healthy, though unrecorded immune exposures were likely. Primers: 60 Vbeta forward and 13 Jbeta reverse. Assay: immunoSEQ multiplex PCR; the TCRdb copy retains only in-frame clones and omits some. This table holds about 120,000 clones, roughly 86% found once. Sample: PBMCs. V and J are TRBV18 and TRBJ1-5; TRBD1 agrees at 7 bases. The source of this sequence is a man aged 40-55 years in good health and CMV-seronegative. The CDR3, as DNA: TGTGCCAGCTCTCCCTCGGAACAGGGGAACAATCAGCCCCAGCATTTT. Translation: CASSPSEQGNNQPQHF. Variable domain in full (rest from reference TRBV18 and TRBJ1-5): NAGVMQNPRHLVRRRGQEARLRCSPMKGHSHVYWYRQLPEEGLKFMVYLQKENIIDESGMPKERFSAEFPKEGPSILRIQQVVRGDSAAYFCASSPSEQGNNQPQHFGDGTRLSIL.